The 8 T cell receptor beta chains in this list originate from one sample, sequenced in a study of blood T cell repertoires in COVID-19. Clones were sequenced by immunoSEQ multiplex PCR, and TCRdb holds only the in-frame ones, with some missing. The sample holds 380,000 or so clones, approximately 86% seen once. Sequencing was performed on peripheral blood. Receptors originate from a woman aged 55-75 years with COVID-19, enrolled during active disease.

The V and J genes are TRBV29-1 and TRBJ2-5; perhaps TRBD2 as D (5 bases). This CDR3 region has 13 residues. Trimming cost V 6 bases and J 5 bases, with 16 bases left between them. The germline gives CDR1 SQVTM, CDR2 ANQGSEA. The CDR3 DNA follows: TGCAGCGTATTACCGAGGGTAATGGAGACCCAGTACTTC. This sequence encodes CSVLPRVMETQYF.

V is TRBV6-5 and J is TRBJ2-3; 7 bases line up with TRBD1. This CDR3 comprises 15 residues. Trimming cost V 5 bases and J 2 bases; bases outside gene matches: 7. Germline V gives CDR1 MNHEY, CDR2 SVGAGI. This CDR3 is CASSPRQGFTDTQYF. CDR3 sequence (DNA): TGTGCCAGCAGTCCTAGACAGGGATTCACAGATACGCAGTATTTT.

The V gene is TRBV27, the J gene TRBJ2-7, with 8 bases matching TRBD1. In germline, CDR1 is MNHEY, CDR2 SMNVEV (reference sequence). The CDR3 extends over 16 amino acids. V lost 5 bases and J lost 4; bases outside the gene matches: 13. CDR3 in DNA: TGTGCCAGCAGTAGAAAAACCGGGACAGGATTGTACGAGCAGTACTTC. It codes for CASSRKTGTGLYEQYF.

The rearrangement uses TRBV6-5 and TRBJ2-6; tentatively, D is TRBD1 (5 bases). V lost 7 bases and J 0 bases, leaving 10 bases between the germline ends. In germline, CDR1 is MNHEY, CDR2 SVGAGI. The CDR3 is made up of 15 amino acids. For the CDR3, the DNA is TGTGCCAGCACGTGGGGCTCCTCTGGGGCCAACGTCCTGACTTTC. Protein sequence: CASTWGSSGANVLTF.

This clone occurred a few times. The chain employs TRBV7-9 and TRBJ1-6; 10 bases match TRBD1. The J segment lost 5 bases and the V segment lost 6 bases, leaving 7 bases of the junction unmatched. The CDR3 consists of 16 residues. Germline V gives CDR1 SEHNR, CDR2 FQNEAQ (reference sequence). CDR3 nucleotides: TGTGCCAGCAGGCATCGGGGACAGGGGAATAATTCACCCCTCCACTTT. It encodes CASRHRGQGNNSPLHF. Combining the CDR3 with reference TRBV7-9 and TRBJ1-6 gives the whole variable domain DTGVSQNPRHKITKRGQNVTFRCDPISEHNRLYWYRQTLGQGPEFLTYFQNEAQLEKSRLLSDRFSAERPKGSFSTLEIQRTEQGDSAMYLCASRHRGQGNNSPLHFGNGTRLTVT.

The sample holds a few counts of this clone. This chain connects TRBV14 to TRBJ1-4; TRBD1 agrees at 9 bases. Germline V lookup: CDR1 SGHDN, CDR2 FVKESK. There are 15 residues in the CDR3. With 2 bases clipped from V and 7 bases from J, the junction kept 5 bases outside the gene matches. The DNA of the CDR3 is TGTGCCAGCAGCCAATACAGGGGGCAGCGTGAAAAACTGTTTTTT. As protein: CASSQYRGQREKLFF.

The genes are TRBV3-1 (or the pseudogene TRBV3-2) and TRBJ2-1; TRBD2 aligns across 12 bases. The V gene's germline CDR1 is LGHDT and CDR2 YNNKEL (reference sequence). This CDR3 spans 18 amino acids. J lost 2 bases, V lost 1 base, and 6 bases had no gene match. For the CDR3, the DNA is TGTGCCAGCAGCCAAGTACTAGCGGGGGGCCTAGCCTACAATGAGCAGTTCTTC. Residues: CASSQVLAGGLAYNEQFF.

The rearrangement uses TRBV30 and TRBJ1-3, with TRBD1 as a possible D gene (5 bases). CDR3 length: 14 residues. The V end lost 5 bases, the J end lost 0 bases, and 11 bases lay between the germline ends. From germline, CDR1 is GTSNPN and CDR2 SVGIG (reference sequence). CDR3 DNA: TGTGCCTGGGATAGGGGTGACTCTGGAAACACCATATATTTT. Residues: CAWDRGDSGNTIYF.